This T cell receptor beta chain was observed in a study of T cells in Graves' hyperthyroidism and ophthalmopathy. V was shortened by 0 bases and J by 1 base, with 9 bases between the two germline ends. The CDR3 covers 15 residues. Germline CDR1 MNHEY, CDR2 SVGAGI. Using RNA transcripts as the source, TCR beta CDR3 regions were amplified. HTBI primers drove first-round RT-PCR of the TCR CDR3. TCRdb used MiXCR to reprocess the multiplex PCR reads, holding one entry per CDR3 protein. The sample yields fewer than 550,000 distinct CDR3 sequences, roughly a quarter seen once. The sample taken for sequencing was blood. The V gene is TRBV6-5, the J gene TRBJ1-1; tentative D call: TRBD1 (5 bases). This clonotype originated in a woman aged 25 to 45 with Graves' ophthalmopathy. CDR3 bases: TGTGCCAGCAGTTACTCGAACGGGGGGAACACTGAAGCTTTCTTT. This encodes CASSYSNGGNTEAFF.